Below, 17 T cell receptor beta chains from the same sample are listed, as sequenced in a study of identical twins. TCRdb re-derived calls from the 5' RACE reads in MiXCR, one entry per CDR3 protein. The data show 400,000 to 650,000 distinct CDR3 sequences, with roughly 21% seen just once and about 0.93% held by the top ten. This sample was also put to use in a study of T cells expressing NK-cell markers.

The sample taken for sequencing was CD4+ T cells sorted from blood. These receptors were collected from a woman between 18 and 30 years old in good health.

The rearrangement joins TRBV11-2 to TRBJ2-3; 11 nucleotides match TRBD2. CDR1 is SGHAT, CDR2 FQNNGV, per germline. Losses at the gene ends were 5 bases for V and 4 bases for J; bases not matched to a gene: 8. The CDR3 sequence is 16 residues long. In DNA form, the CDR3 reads TGTGCCAGCAGCCCCTCTAGCGGGAGGAGCGCAGATACGCAGTATTTT. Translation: CASSPSSGRSADTQYF.

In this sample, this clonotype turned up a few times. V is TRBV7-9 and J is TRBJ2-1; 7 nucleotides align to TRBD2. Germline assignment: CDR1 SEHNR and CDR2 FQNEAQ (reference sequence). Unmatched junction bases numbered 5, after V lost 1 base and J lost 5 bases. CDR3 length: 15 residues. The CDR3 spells CASSLGASGHNEQFF. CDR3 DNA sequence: TGTGCCAGCAGCTTAGGGGCTAGCGGACACAATGAGCAGTTCTTC.

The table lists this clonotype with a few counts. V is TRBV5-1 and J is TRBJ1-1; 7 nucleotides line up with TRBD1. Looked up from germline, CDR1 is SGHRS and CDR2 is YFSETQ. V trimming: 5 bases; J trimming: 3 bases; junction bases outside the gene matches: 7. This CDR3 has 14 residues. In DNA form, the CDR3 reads TGCGCCAGCAGGTTCGGACAGGATCACACTGAAGCTTTCTTT. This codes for CASRFGQDHTEAFF.

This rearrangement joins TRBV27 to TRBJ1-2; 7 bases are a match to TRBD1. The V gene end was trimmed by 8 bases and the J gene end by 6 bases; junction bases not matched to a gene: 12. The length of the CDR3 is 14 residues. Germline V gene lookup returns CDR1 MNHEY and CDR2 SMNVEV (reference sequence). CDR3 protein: CASALTTGTHGYTF. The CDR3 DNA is TGTGCCAGCGCACTTACGACAGGGACTCATGGCTACACCTTC.

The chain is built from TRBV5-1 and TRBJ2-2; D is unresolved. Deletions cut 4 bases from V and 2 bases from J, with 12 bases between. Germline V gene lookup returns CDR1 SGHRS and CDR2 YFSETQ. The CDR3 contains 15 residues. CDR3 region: CASSPPGTNTGELFF. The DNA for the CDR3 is TGCGCCAGCAGCCCGCCGGGTACAAACACCGGGGAGCTGTTTTTT.

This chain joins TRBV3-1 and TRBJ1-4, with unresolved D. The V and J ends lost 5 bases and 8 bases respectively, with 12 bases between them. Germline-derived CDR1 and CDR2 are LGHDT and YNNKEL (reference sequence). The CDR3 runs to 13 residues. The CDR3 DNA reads TGTGCCAGCAGCATGACGGGTCGGGAAAAACTGTTTTTT. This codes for CASSMTGREKLFF.

CDR3 nucleotides: TGCAGGGGCGCGGAGGGGACCGAGGGGGCTTTCTTT. It specifies CRGAEGTEGAFF. The V gene is TRBV20-1, the J gene TRBJ1-1; the D gene is possibly TRBD1 (5 bases). Germline V lookup: CDR1 DFQATT, CDR2 SNEGSKA (reference sequence). The CDR3 length is 12 residues.

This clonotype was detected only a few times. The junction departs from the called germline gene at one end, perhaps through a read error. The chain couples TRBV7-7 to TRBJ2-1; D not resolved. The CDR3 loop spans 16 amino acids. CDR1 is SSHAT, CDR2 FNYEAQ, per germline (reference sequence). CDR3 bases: TGTGCTAGCAGCTTAGGTCCGCCTCGGATGGGCAATGAGCAGTTCTTC. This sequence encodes CASSLGPPRMGNEQFF.

CDR3 nucleotide sequence: TGCGCCAGCAGCTACTCAGGGAGGACGAACACTGAAGCTTTCTTT. It translates to CASSYSGRTNTEAFF. This chain connects TRBV4-1 to TRBJ1-1; a possible D gene is TRBD1 (5 bases). The CDR3 sequence is 15 residues long. In germline, CDR1 is MGHRA, CDR2 YSYEKL. The ends were cut back, 5 bases at V and 1 base at J, with 14 bases in the middle.

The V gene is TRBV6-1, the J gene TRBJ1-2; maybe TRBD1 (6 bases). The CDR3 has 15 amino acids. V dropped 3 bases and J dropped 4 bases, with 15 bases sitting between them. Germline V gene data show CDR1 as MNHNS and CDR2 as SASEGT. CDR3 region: CASSETDRTFYGYTF. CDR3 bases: TGTGCCAGCAGTGAGACCGACAGGACGTTCTATGGCTACACCTTC.

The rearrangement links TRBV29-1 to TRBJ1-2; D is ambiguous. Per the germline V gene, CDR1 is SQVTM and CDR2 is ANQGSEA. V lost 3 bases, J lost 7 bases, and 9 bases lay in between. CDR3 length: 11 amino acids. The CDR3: CSVDSPAGYTF. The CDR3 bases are TGCAGCGTTGACAGTCCTGCTGGCTACACCTTC.

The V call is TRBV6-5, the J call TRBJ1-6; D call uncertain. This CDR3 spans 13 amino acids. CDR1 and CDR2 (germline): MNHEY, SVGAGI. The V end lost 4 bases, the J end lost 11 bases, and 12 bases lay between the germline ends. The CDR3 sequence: CASSFGREAPLHF. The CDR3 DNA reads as TGTGCCAGCAGTTTCGGACGGGAGGCACCCCTCCACTTT.

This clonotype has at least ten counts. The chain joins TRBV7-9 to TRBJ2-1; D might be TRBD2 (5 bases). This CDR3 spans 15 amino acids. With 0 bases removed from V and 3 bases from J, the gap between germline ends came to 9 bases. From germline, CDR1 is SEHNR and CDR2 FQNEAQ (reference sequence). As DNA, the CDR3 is TGTGCCAGCAGCTTAGCCCTAGCAGGCTACAATGAGCAGTTCTTC. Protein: CASSLALAGYNEQFF.

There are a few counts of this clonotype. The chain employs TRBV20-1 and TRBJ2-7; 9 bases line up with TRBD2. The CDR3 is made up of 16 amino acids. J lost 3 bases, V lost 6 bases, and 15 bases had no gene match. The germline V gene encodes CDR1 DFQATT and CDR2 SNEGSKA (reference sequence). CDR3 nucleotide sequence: TGCAGTGCGAGACCCTCTAGCGGGGCGCCGCACTACGAGCAGTACTTC. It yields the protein CSARPSSGAPHYEQYF.

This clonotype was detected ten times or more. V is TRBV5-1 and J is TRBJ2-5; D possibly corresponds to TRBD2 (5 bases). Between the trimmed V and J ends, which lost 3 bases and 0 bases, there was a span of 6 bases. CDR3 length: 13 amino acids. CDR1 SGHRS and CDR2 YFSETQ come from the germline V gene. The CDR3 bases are TGCGCCAGCAGCTCCGGGGACCAAGAGACCCAGTACTTC. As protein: CASSSGDQETQYF.

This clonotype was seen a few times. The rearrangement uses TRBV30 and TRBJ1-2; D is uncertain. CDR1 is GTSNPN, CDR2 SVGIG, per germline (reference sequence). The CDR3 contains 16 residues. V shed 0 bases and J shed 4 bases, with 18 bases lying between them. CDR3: CAWSVLVPDLPYGYTF. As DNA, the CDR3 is TGTGCCTGGAGTGTTTTGGTCCCCGATCTGCCCTATGGCTACACCTTC.

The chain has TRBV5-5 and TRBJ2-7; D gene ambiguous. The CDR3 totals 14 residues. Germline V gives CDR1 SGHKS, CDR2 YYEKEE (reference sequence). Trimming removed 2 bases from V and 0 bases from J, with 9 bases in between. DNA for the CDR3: TGTGCCAGCAGCTTTACCGGCCACTCCTACGAGCAGTACTTC. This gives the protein CASSFTGHSYEQYF.